A single sample gave rise to the 3 T cell receptor beta chains below, sequenced in a study of CD8 T cells in ankylosing spondylitis. Findings and limits, study-wide: Roughly eight highly homologous variants made up a TCR beta motif that seemed to typify ankylosing spondylitis blood.

Antigen specificity for these receptors is unknown. MiXCR was run by TCRdb on the 5' RACE reads, yielding one entry per CDR3 protein. The profile covers 390,000 or so distinct CDR3 sequences, with more than 20% appearing a single time and about a sixth taken by the ten largest. Source material: blood, either unsorted or a sorted T cell fraction (not recorded which). The receptors shown here come from a male donor with ankylosing spondylitis.

J is TRBJ2-1 and V is TRBV7-2; the D is unclear. Germline V CDR1 and CDR2: SGHTA, FQGNSA. V was cut by 1 base and J by 0 bases, with 13 bases left in between. The CDR3 runs to 17 residues. The DNA of the CDR3 is TGTGCCAGCAGCTTAGTATTAGGGCTGAGCTCCTACAATGAGCAGTTCTTC. Translating gives CASSLVLGLSSYNEQFF.

This clonotype was recorded only once. This sequence joins TRBV5-6 and TRBJ2-4; 7 bases align to TRBD1. There are 17 residues in the CDR3. Trimming cost V 0 bases and J 0 bases; bases outside gene matches: 6. Germline CDR1 SGHDT, CDR2 YYEEEE. CDR3 sequence (DNA): TGTGCCAGCAGCTTGGACAGGGGTTTTATAGCCAAAAACATTCAGTACTTC. It translates to CASSLDRGFIAKNIQYF.

The chain uses TRBV6-5 and TRBJ1-6, with no clear D. The CDR3 extends over 12 amino acids. Trimming took off 6 bases at V and 8 bases at J, with 8 bases between the two ends. Germline values: CDR1 MNHEY, CDR2 SVGAGI. CDR3 sequence: CASRLNYSPLHF. The CDR3 bases are TGTGCCAGCAGGCTAAACTATTCACCCCTCCACTTT.